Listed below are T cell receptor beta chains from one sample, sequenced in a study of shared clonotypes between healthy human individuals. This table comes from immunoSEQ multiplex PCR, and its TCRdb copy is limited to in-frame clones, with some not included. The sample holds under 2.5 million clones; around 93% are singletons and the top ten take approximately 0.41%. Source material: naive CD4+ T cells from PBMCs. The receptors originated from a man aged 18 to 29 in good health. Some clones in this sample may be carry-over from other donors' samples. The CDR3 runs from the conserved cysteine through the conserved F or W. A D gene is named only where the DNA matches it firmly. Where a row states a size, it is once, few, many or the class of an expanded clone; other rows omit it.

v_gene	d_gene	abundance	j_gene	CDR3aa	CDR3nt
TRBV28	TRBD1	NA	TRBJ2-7	CASSWDRGVYEQYF	TGTGCCAGCAGTTGGGACAGGGGAGTCTACGAGCAGTACTTC
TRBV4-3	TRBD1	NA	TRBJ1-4	CASSRGTVATNEKLFF	TGCGCCAGCAGCCGGGGGACAGTTGCAACTAATGAAAAACTGTTTTTT
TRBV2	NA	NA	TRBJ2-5	CAGRLQETQYF	TGTGCCGGACGTCTTCAAGAGACCCAGTACTTC
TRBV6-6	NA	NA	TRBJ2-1	CASSYSTTLGNEQFF	TGTGCCAGCAGTTATTCGACTACCCTAGGCAATGAGCAGTTCTTC
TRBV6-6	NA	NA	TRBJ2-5	CASSYSRAVQETQYF	TGTGCCAGCAGTTACTCGAGGGCAGTCCAAGAGACCCAGTACTTC
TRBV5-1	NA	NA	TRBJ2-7	CASSLEVSYEQYF	TGCGCCAGCAGCTTGGAAGTCTCCTACGAGCAGTACTTC
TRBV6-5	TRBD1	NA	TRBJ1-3	CASRGQGWGNTIYF	TGTGCCAGCAGGGGACAGGGGTGGGGAAACACCATATATTTT
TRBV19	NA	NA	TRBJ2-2	CASSIGGINTGELFF	TGTGCCAGTAGTATTGGGGGAATCAACACCGGGGAGCTGTTTTTT
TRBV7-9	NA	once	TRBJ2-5	CASNPRAQETQYF	TGTGCCAGCAACCCCCGGGCTCAAGAGACCCAGTACTTC
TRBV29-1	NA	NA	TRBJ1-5	CSVALTYGNQPQHF	TGCAGCGTTGCCCTAACCTATGGCAATCAGCCCCAGCATTTT
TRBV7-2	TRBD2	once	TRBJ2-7	CASSPPGLATVRQYF	TGTGCCAGCAGCCCTCCGGGACTAGCAACAGTCAGGCAGTACTTC
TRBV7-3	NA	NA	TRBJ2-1	CASSAGPVSYNEQFF	TGTGCCAGCAGCGCAGGACCGGTTTCCTACAATGAGCAGTTCTTC
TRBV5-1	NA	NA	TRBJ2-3	CASSLLGRGADTQYF	TGCGCCAGCAGCTTGTTGGGGAGGGGGGCAGATACGCAGTATTTT
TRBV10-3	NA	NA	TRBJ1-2	CAISERTEDYGYTF	TGTGCCATCAGTGAGAGGACAGAGGACTATGGCTACACCTTC
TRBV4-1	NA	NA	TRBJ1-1	CASSREGGKVTEAFF	TGCGCCAGCAGCCGTGAAGGGGGGAAGGTCACTGAAGCTTTCTTT
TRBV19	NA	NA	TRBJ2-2	CASTRTWNSDTGELFF	TGTGCCAGTACCCGGACTTGGAACTCGGACACCGGGGAGCTGTTTTTT
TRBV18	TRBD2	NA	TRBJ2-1	CASSPLLASSYNEQFF	TGTGCCAGCTCACCATTACTAGCGAGCTCCTACAATGAGCAGTTCTTC
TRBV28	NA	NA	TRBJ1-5	CASSPQGGQGSNQPQHF	TGTGCCAGCAGCCCACAGGGAGGTCAAGGGAGCAATCAGCCCCAGCATTTT
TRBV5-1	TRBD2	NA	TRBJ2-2	CASSVELAGNTGELFF	TGCGCCAGCAGCGTTGAACTAGCGGGGAACACCGGGGAGCTGTTTTTT
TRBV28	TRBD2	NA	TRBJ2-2	CASLSGSGTGELFF	TGTGCCAGCCTTAGCGGGAGTGGGACCGGGGAGCTGTTTTTT
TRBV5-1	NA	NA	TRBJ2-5	CASSLSPQETQYF	TGCGCCAGCAGCTTGTCACCCCAAGAGACCCAGTACTTC
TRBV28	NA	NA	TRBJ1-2	CASSPPLAYGYTF	TGTGCCAGCAGCCCACCCCTGGCCTATGGCTACACCTTC
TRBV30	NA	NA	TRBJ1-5	CAWSGGGQPQHF	TGTGCCTGGAGTGGGGGAGGTCAGCCCCAGCATTTT
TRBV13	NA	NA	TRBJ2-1	CASSPRSTSYNEQFF	TGTGCCAGCAGCCCGAGGTCGACCTCCTACAATGAGCAGTTCTTC
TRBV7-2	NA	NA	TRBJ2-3	CASSPGPRDTQYF	TGTGCCAGCAGCCCGGGTCCCCGCGATACGCAGTATTTT
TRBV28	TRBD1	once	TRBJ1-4	CASSSSGTGEVEKLFF	TGTGCCAGCAGTTCATCCGGGACAGGGGAGGTGGAAAAACTGTTTTTT
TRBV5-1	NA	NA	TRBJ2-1	CASSLALGTGWREGSYNEQFF	TGCGCCAGCAGCTTGGCCCTTGGGACAGGGTGGCGGGAGGGCTCCTACAATGAGCAGTTCTTC
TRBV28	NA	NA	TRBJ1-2	CASSPGTYGYTF	TGTGCCAGCAGTCCAGGGACCTATGGCTACACCTTC
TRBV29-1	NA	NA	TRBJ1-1	CSVQPRLQSNTEAFF	TGCAGCGTCCAACCAAGGCTACAGTCGAACACTGAAGCTTTCTTT
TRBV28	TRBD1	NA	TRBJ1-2	CASTSSPTGVHGYTF	TGTGCCAGCACAAGCTCCCCGACAGGGGTTCATGGCTACACCTTC
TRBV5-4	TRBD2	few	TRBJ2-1	CASSLGLADNEQFF	TGTGCCAGCAGCTTGGGACTAGCGGACAATGAGCAGTTCTTC
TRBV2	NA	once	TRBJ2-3	CASMALGRAGSGYF	TGTGCCAGCATGGCGTTGGGTAGGGCCGGGAGCGGGTATTTT
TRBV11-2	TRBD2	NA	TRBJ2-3	CASSQGLAGAVPDTQYF	TGTGCCAGCAGCCAGGGGCTAGCGGGAGCTGTCCCAGATACGCAGTATTTT
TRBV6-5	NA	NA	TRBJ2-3	CASTKTGTADTQYF	TGTGCCAGCACCAAAACCGGGACCGCAGATACGCAGTATTTT
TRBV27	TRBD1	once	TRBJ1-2	CASSSRGTGKGGYTF	TGTGCCAGCAGTTCCAGAGGGACAGGGAAAGGGGGCTACACCTTC
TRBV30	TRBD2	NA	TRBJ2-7	CAWSVVLAGSRVYF	TGTGCCTGGAGTGTAGTGCTAGCGGGATCGCGGGTGTACTTC
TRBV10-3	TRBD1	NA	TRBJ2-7	CAISEGTGGHEQYF	TGTGCCATCAGTGAGGGGACAGGGGGGCACGAGCAGTACTTC
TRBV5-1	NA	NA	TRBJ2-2	CASSRAEENAGELFF	TGCGCCAGCAGCCGGGCGGAAGAGAACGCCGGGGAGCTGTTTTTT
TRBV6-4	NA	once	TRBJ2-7	CASSPGDALTQQYF	TGTGCCAGCAGTCCGGGGGACGCCCTAACCCAGCAGTACTTC
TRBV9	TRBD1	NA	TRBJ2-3	CASSYGTASPDTQYF	TGTGCCAGCAGCTATGGGACAGCCTCCCCAGATACGCAGTATTTT
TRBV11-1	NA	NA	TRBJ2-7	CASSLASYYYEQYF	TGTGCCAGCAGCTTAGCTTCTTACTACTACGAGCAGTACTTC
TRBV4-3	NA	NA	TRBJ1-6	CASSQVGNRGSPLHF	TGCGCCAGCAGCCAAGTCGGCAATAGAGGTTCACCCCTCCACTTT
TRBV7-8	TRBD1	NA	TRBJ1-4	CASSFPQGADEKLFF	TGTGCCAGCAGCTTCCCACAGGGGGCTGATGAAAAACTGTTTTTT
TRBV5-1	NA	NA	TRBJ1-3	CASSLAGLNFGNTIYF	TGCGCCAGCAGCTTGGCGGGCCTAAACTTTGGAAACACCATATATTTT
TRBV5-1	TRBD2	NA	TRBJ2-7	CASSLSGGSSYEQYF	TGCGCCAGCAGCTTGTCCGGCGGGAGCTCCTACGAGCAGTACTTC
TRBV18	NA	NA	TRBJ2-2	CASSPDFEINTGELFF	TGTGCCAGCTCACCCGACTTCGAGATAAACACCGGGGAGCTGTTTTTT
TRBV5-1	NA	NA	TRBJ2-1	CASMGTLNYNEQFF	TGCGCCAGCATGGGGACTCTGAACTACAATGAGCAGTTCTTC
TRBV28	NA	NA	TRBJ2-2	CASSPTSSGELFF	TGTGCCAGCAGCCCGACTAGTTCCGGGGAGCTGTTTTTT